These 15 T cell receptor beta chains originate from one sample sequenced in a study of CD8+CD57+ T cells in acquired aplastic anemia. Patients chosen for sequencing had CD8+CD57+ cells that had expanded, as shown by flow cytometry. Investigators profiled TCR beta VDJ and CDR3 from genomic DNA template. One entry per CDR3 protein results from TCRdb running MiXCR on the reads. The repertoire has 190,000 or so distinct CDR3 sequences, approximately 48% of them found once; the top ten carry 1.8%. The specimen was sorted CD4+, CD8+, or CD8+CD57+ T cells (not recorded which) from PBMCs. Receptors originate from a human donor with aplastic anemia.

This clonotype was seen a handful of times. A much larger clonotype is one base distant, so this may be a read error. This sequence joins TRBV11-2 and TRBJ1-1, with TRBD1 matching 8 bases. Germline CDR1 SGHAT, CDR2 FQNNGV. This CDR3 contains 17 residues. The CDR3 sequence: CASSPVRGLNMNAEAFF. In DNA, the CDR3 is TGTGCCAGCAGCCCGGTCAGGGGGCTCAATATGAACGCTGAAGCTTTCTTT.

This rearrangement joins TRBV20-1 to TRBJ2-2; 14 positions match TRBD2. The CDR3 has 13 amino acids. Germline V gives CDR1 DFQATT, CDR2 SNEGSKA (reference sequence). The CDR3 nucleotides read TGCAGCGGGACTAGCGGGAGATCAGGGGAGCTGTTTTTT. It encodes CSGTSGRSGELFF.

This clonotype was observed many times. The junction shows a germline mismatch at one end, possibly a read error. The V gene is TRBV7-7, the J gene TRBJ2-7; tentatively, D is TRBD1 or TRBD2 (5 bases each). Germline loops: CDR1 SSHAT, CDR2 FNYEAQ (reference sequence). The CDR3 sequence is 14 residues long. The CDR3 region has the DNA TGTGCTAGCACCCCCGGGACGGATACCTACGAGCAGTACTTC. As protein: CASTPGTDTYEQYF.

CDR3 region: CASSLKGFQPQHF. The CDR3 region has the DNA TGTGCCAGCAGCTTAAAAGGGTTTCAGCCCCAGCATTTT. The rearrangement links TRBV7-8 to TRBJ1-5; D gene ambiguous. Germline V gene sequence: CDR1 SGHVS, CDR2 FQNEAQ. The CDR3 extends over 13 amino acids. Trimming left V 2 bases short and J 6 bases short, with 8 bases between.

V gene TRBV12-3 or TRBV12-4 combines with J gene TRBJ1-2; possibly TRBD1 for D (6 bases). The V end lost 3 bases, the J end lost 3 bases, and 17 bases lay between the germline ends. The CDR3 totals 16 residues. CDR3 coding DNA: TGTGCCAGCAGTTTTCCACAGGGCCCTGTTGACTATGGCTACACCTTC. Translated: CASSFPQGPVDYGYTF.

A word on this clonotype: This may stem from a read error, because a much larger clone lies one nucleotide away. This CDR3 fails to terminate in the conserved phenylalanine or tryptophan, so it likely reflects a read error. This chain links TRBV27 with TRBJ2-3; no clear D gene. V lost 5 bases to trimming and J lost 8 bases, with 17 bases between them. The CDR3 runs 14 residues. Germline V gives CDR1 MNHEY, CDR2 SMNVEV (reference sequence). The CDR3 DNA sequence: TGTGCCAGCAGTCTCCTTAAGGGATCGGGTACGCAGTATCTT. Translation gives CASSLLKGSGTQYL.

This chain connects TRBV7-3 to TRBJ2-7, with a possible D match to TRBD1 (6 bases). CDR1 is SGHTA and CDR2 is FQGTGA in the germline V gene. This CDR3 has 13 amino acids. V was pared by 5 bases and J by 7 bases, with 15 bases between. For the CDR3, the DNA is TGTGCCAGCAGCAGAAGACAGGACTCAGAGCAGTACTTC. This translates into CASSRRQDSEQYF.

This chain connects TRBV5-6 to TRBJ1-5; D ambiguous. The V end was cut by 3 bases, the J end by 3 bases, with 7 bases between. Germline loops: CDR1 SGHDT, CDR2 YYEEEE. There are 13 residues in the CDR3. The CDR3 protein is CASSWSVNQPQHF. DNA for the CDR3: TGTGCCAGCAGCTGGTCAGTCAATCAGCCCCAGCATTTT.

The rearrangement joins TRBV18 to TRBJ1-1, with 9 nucleotides matching TRBD1. In germline, CDR1 is KGHSH, CDR2 LQKENI. CDR3 size: 15 residues. The ends lost 4 bases at V and 3 bases at J; junction bases unmatched: 6. CDR3 sequence reads: CASSQGQGLYTEAFF. The CDR3 region has the DNA TGTGCCAGCTCACAGGGACAGGGTTTGTACACTGAAGCTTTCTTT.

This clonotype was picked up a small number of times. This may arise from a read error, as a much more abundant clone is one base away. The V and J genes are TRBV5-1 and TRBJ1-6; D unresolved. Germline assignment: CDR1 SGHRS and CDR2 YFSETQ. The CDR3 contains 14 residues. CDR3 in DNA: TGCGCCAGCACCCCAGGTGCAAATAATCCACCCCTCCACTTT. Translating gives CASTPGANNPPLHF.

This clonotype occurred a few times. This chain joins TRBV15 and TRBJ2-7; possibly TRBD2 for D (6 bases). V was shortened by 0 bases and J by 4 bases, with 16 bases between the two germline ends. Germline V gene data show CDR1 as LNHNV and CDR2 as YYDKDF (reference sequence). The CDR3 extends over 16 amino acids. The CDR3 nucleotides read TGTGCCACCAGCAGAGATGGTGGCGGGGTCCTTTACGAGCAGTACTTC. This sequence encodes CATSRDGGGVLYEQYF.

The chain couples TRBV24-1 to TRBJ2-3, with 9 bases aligning to TRBD2. Germline V gene data show CDR1 as KGHDR and CDR2 as SFDVKD. V trimming: 3 bases; J trimming: 5 bases; junction bases outside the gene matches: 5. The CDR3 sequence is 15 residues long. The chain's CDR3 is CATSDPSGRRDTQYF. The CDR3 nucleotides read TGTGCCACCAGTGATCCCAGCGGGAGGAGAGATACGCAGTATTTT.

The CDR3 loop is CSVEIYNEQFF. The CDR3 bases are TGCAGCGTTGAGATCTACAATGAGCAGTTCTTC. This sequence joins TRBV29-1 and TRBJ2-1; no reliable D call. V was trimmed by 3 bases and J by 3 bases, leaving 3 bases between them. CDR3 size: 11 residues. From germline, CDR1 is SQVTM and CDR2 ANQGSEA.

This clonotype has just a few counts. The rearrangement uses TRBV7-2 and TRBJ2-5; D is undetermined. V lost 5 bases to trimming and J lost 4 bases, with 11 bases between them. The CDR3 has 13 amino acids. Germline V CDR1 and CDR2: SGHTA, FQGNSA. In DNA, the CDR3 is TGTGCCAGCAGCCCCGCCCGGGCAGAGACCCAGTACTTC. Translation: CASSPARAETQYF.

In the case of this clonotype: One base away lies a much larger clone, so this may be a sequencing read error. The J gene is TRBJ2-5, the V gene TRBV5-4; TRBD1 matches at 9 bases. CDR3 length: 14 amino acids. Losses at the gene ends were 0 bases for V and 11 bases for J; bases not matched to a gene: 8. Germline V gives CDR1 SGHNT, CDR2 YYREEE (reference sequence). This CDR3 reads CASSLVTGGHEQYF. Here the CDR3 DNA reads TGTGCCAGCAGCTTGGTTACAGGGGGCCATGAGCAGTACTTC.